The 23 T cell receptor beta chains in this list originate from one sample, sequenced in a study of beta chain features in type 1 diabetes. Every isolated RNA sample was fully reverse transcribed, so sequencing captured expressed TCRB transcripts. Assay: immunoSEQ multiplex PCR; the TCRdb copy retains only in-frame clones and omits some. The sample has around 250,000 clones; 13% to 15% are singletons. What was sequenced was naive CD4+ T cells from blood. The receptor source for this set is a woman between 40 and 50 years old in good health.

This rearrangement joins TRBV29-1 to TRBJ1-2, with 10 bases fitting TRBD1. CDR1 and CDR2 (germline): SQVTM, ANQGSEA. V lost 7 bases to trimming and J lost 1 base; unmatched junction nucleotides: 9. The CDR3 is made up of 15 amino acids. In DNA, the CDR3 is TGCAGCGCCCGCGCCGGGACAGGGGTTAACTATGGCTACACCTTC. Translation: CSARAGTGVNYGYTF.

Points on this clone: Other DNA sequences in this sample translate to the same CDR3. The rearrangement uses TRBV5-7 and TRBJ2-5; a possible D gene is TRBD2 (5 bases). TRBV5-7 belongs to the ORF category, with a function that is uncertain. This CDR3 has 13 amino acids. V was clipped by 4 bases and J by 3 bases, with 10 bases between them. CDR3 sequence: CASSRKREETQYF. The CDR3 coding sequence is TGTGCCAGCAGCCGGAAGAGGGAAGAGACCCAGTACTTC.

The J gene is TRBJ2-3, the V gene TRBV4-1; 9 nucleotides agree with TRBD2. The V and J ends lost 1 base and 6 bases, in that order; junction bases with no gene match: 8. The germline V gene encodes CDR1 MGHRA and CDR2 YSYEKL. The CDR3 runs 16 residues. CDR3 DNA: TGCGCCAGCAGCCAAGTTGGCGGGGGGGCTTTCGATACGCAGTATTTT. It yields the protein CASSQVGGGAFDTQYF.

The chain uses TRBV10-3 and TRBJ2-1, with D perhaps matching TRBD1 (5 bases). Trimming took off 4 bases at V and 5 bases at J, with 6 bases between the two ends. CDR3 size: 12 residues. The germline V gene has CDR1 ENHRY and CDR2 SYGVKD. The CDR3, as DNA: TGTGCCATCAGTGGACAGAACAATGAGCAGTTCTTC. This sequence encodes CAISGQNNEQFF.

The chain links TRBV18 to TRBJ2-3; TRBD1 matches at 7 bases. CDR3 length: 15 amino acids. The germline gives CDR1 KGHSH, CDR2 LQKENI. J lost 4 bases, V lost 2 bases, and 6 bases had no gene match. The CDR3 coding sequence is TGTGCCAGCTCACCAAACGCGCAGGGGGCAGATACGCAGTATTTT. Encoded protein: CASSPNAQGADTQYF.

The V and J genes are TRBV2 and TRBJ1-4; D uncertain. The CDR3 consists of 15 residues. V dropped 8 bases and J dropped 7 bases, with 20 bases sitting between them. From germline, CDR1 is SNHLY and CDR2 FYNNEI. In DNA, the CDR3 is TGTGCCAGCCTCGTTTCTGGAACCCAGGTTGAAAAACTGTTTTTT. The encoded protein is CASLVSGTQVEKLFF.

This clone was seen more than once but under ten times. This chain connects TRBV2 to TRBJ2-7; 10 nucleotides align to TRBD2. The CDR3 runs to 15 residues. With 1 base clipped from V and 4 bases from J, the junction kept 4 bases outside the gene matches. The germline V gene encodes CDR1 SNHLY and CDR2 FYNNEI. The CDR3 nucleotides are TGTGCCAGCAGTGAAGTAGCGGGGGGCCCTTACGAGCAGTACTTC. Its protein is CASSEVAGGPYEQYF.

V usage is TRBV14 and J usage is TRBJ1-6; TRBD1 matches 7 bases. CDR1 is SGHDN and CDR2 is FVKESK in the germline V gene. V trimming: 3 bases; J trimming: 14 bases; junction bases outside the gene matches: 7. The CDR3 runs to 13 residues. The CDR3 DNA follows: TGTGCCAGCAGCCATGTTGGGACAGTCACCCTCCACTTT. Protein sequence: CASSHVGTVTLHF.

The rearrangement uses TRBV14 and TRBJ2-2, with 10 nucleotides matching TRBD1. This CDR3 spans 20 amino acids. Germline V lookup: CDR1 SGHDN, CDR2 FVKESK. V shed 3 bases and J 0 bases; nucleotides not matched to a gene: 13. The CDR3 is CASSHRETAGTGANTGELFF. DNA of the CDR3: TGTGCCAGCAGCCACCGGGAAACAGCCGGGACAGGGGCGAACACCGGGGAGCTGTTTTTT. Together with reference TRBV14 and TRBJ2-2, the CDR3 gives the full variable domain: EAGVTQFPSHSVIEKGQTVTLRCDPISGHDNLYWYRRVMGKEIKFLLHFVKESKQDESGMPNNRFLAERTGGTYSTLKVQPAELEDSGVYFCASSHRETAGTGANTGELFFGEGSRLTVL.

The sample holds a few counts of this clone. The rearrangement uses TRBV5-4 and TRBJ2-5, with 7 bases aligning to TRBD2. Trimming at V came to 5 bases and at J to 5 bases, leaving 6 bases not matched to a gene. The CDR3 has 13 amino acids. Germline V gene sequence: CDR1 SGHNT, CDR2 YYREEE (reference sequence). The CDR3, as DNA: TGTGCCAGCAGTTCGCGGGGAGGGGAGACCCAGTACTTC. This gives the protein CASSSRGGETQYF.

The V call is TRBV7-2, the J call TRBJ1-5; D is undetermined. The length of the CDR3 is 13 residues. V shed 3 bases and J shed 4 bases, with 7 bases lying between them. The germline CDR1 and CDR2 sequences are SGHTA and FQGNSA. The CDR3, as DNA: TGTGCCAGCAGCTTCGGGGATAATCAGCCCCAGCATTTT. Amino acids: CASSFGDNQPQHF.

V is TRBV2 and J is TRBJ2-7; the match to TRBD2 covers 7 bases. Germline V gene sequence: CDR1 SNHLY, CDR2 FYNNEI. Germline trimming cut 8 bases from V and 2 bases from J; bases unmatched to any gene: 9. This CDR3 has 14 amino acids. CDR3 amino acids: CASRGGAGPYEQYF. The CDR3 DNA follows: TGTGCCAGCCGCGGGGGTGCAGGGCCCTACGAGCAGTACTTC.

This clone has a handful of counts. The CDR3 reads CASSLRGQGRFVNTEAFF. The CDR3 DNA reads TGCGCCAGCAGCTTGAGGGGACAGGGCCGATTTGTGAACACTGAAGCTTTCTTT. The rearrangement uses TRBV5-1 and TRBJ1-1; 9 bases map to TRBD1. Looked up from germline, CDR1 is SGHRS and CDR2 is YFSETQ. The CDR3 contains 18 residues. Germline trimming cut 1 base from V and 0 bases from J; bases unmatched to any gene: 10.

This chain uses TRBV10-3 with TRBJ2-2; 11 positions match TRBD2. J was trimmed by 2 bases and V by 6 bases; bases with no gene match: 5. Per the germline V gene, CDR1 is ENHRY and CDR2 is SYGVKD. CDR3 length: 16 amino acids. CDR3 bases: TGTGCCATCAGCGACGGGACTAGCGGAAACACCGGGGAGCTGTTTTTT. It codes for CAISDGTSGNTGELFF.

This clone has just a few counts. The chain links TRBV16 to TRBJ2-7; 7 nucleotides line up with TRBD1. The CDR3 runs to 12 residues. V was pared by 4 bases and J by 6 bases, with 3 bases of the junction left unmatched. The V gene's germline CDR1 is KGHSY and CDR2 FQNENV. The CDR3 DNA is TGTGCCAGCAGCCCAGGGGGAGTCGAGCAGTACTTC. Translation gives CASSPGGVEQYF.

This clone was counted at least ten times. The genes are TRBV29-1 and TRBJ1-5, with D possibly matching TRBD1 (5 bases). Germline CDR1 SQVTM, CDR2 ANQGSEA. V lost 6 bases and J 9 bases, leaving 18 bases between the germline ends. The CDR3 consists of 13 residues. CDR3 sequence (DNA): TGCAGCGTGGCCGACAGCTCCCTTTGGCCCCAGCATTTT. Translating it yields CSVADSSLWPQHF.

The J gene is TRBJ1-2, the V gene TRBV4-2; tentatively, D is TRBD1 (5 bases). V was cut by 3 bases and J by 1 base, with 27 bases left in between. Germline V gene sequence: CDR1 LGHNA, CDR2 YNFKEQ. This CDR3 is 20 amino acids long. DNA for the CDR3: TGTGCCAGCAGCCACACTAGCCCGGGACCTTTTACCGCCGTTAACTATGGCTACACCTTC. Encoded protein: CASSHTSPGPFTAVNYGYTF.

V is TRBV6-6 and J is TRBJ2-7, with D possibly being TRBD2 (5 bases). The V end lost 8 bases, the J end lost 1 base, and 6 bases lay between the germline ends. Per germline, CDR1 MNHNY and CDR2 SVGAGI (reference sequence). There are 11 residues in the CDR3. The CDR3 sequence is CASQRSYEQYF. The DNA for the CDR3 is TGTGCCAGCCAGCGGTCCTACGAGCAGTACTTC.

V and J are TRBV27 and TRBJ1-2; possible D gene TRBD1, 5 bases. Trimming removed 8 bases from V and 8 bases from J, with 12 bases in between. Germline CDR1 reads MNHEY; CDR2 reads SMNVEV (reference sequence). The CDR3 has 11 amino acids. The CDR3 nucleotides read TGTGCCAGCTCCCAGGGCGGAGGCTACACCTTC. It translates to CASSQGGGYTF.

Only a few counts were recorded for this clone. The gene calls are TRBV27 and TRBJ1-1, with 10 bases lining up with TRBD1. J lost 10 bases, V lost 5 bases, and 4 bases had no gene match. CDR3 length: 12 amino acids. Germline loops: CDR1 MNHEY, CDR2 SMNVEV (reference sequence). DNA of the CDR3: TGTGCCAGCAGTGAGTGGGACAGGGGAGCTTTCTTT. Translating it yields CASSEWDRGAFF.

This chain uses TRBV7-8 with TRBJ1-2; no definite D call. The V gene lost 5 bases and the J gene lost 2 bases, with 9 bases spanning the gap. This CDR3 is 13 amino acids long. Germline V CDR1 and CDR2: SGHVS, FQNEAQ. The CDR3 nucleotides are TGTGCCAGCAGCCGAGGAGGAAACTATGGCTACACCTTC. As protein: CASSRGGNYGYTF.

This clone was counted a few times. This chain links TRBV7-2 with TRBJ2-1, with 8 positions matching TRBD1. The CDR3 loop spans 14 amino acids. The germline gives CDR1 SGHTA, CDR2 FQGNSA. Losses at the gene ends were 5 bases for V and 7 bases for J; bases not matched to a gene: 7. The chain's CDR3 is CASSPPDRVNEQFF. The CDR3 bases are TGTGCCAGCAGCCCCCCGGACAGGGTGAATGAGCAGTTCTTC.

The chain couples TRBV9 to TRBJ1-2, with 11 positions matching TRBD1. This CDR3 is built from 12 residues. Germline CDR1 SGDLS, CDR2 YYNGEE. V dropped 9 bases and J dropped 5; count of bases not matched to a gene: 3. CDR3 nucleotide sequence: TGTGCCACGGGGACAGGGGGGTATGGCTACACCTTC. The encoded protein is CATGTGGYGYTF.